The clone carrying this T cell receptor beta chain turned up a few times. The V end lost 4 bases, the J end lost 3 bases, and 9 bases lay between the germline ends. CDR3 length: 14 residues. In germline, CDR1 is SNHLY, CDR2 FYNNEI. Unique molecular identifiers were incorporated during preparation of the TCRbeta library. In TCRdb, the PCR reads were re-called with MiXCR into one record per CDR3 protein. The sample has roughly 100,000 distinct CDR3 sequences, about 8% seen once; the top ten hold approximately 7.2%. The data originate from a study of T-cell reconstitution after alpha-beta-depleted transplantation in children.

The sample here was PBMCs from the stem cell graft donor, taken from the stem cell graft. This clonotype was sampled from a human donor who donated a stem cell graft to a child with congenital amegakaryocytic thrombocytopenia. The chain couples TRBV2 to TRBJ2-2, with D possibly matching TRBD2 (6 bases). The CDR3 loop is CASSGGGYTGELFF. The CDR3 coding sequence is TGTGCCAGCAGTGGGGGAGGTTACACCGGGGAGCTGTTTTTT.